This entry describes one T cell receptor beta chain. Antigen specificity is unknown. TCRdb's table, derived via immunoSEQ multiplex PCR, lists solely in-frame clones and lacks some. The sample has some 110,000 clones, around 76% seen once. This entry comes from a study of T cell responses to AZD1222 COVID-19 vaccine. Study background: Pooling of second doses given at about 4 or about 12 weeks was done. Study-level results: Spike-specific TCR breadth and depth grew following two AZD1222 doses. Close to half of spike-specific TCRs reportedly recognize unmutated variant regions.

CDR3 length: 16 amino acids. Germline V lookup: CDR1 SNHLY, CDR2 FYNNEI. The V and J ends lost 6 bases and 0 bases respectively, with 15 bases between them. The clonotype originates from an adult in good health. The source was peripheral blood, collected on day 0 of AZD1222 vaccination. The chain links TRBV2 to TRBJ1-5, with D possibly TRBD1 on 6 matching bases. The CDR3, as DNA: TGTGCCAGCAGGTCAGGGGCGAGCAATAGCAATCAGCCCCAGCATTTT. Translated, it gives CASRSGASNSNQPQHF.